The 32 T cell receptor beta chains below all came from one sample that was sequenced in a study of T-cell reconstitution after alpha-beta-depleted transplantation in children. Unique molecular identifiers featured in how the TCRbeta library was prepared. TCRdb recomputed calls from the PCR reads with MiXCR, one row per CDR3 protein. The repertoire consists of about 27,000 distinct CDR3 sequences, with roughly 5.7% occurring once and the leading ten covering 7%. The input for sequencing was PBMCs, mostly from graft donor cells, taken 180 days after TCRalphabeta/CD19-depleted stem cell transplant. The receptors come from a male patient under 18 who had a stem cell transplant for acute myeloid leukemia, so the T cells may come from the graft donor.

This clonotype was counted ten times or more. The CDR3 reads CASSRIPGYEQYV. The CDR3 nucleotides read TGTGCCAGCAGCCGGATTCCAGGCTACGAGCAGTACGTC. This sequence joins TRBV28 and TRBJ2-7; D is uncertain. Germline loops: CDR1 MDHEN, CDR2 SYDVKM. Trimming removed 6 bases at V and 3 bases at J, with 12 bases between. The CDR3 loop spans 13 amino acids.

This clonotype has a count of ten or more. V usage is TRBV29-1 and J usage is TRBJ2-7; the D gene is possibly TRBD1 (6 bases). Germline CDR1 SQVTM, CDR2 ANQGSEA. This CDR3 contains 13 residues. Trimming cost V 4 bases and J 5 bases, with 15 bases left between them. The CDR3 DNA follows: TGCAGCGTTGTATCAGTCCCAGGGGACGAGCAGTACTTC. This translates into CSVVSVPGDEQYF.

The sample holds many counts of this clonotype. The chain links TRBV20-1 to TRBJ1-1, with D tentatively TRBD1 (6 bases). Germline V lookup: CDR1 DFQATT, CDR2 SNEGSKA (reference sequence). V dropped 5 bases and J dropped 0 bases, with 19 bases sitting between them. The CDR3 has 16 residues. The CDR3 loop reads CSARGGLRGLNTEAFF. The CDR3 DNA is TGCAGTGCTCGGGGGGGCTTGCGGGGCTTGAACACTGAAGCTTTCTTT.

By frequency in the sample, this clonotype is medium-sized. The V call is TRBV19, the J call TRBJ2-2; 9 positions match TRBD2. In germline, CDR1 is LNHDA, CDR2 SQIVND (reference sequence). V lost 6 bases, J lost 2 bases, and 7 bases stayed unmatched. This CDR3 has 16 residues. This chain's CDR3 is CASSSQLAGNTGELFF. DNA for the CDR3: TGTGCCAGTAGCTCACAACTAGCGGGCAACACCGGGGAGCTGTTTTTT.

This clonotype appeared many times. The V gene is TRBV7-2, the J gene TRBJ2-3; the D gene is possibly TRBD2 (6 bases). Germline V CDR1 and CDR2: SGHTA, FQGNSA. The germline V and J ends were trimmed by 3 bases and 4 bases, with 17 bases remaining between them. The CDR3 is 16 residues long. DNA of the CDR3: TGTGCCAGCAGCTTGCGAGGGCGCGGGAACTCAGATACGCAGTATTTT. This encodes CASSLRGRGNSDTQYF.

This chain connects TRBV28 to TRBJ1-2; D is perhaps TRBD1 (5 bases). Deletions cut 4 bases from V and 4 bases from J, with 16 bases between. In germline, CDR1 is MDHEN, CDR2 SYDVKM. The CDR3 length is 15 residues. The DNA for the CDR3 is TGTGCCAGCAGTTCAGTAAACCAGGGTGGCTATGGCTACACCTTC. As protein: CASSSVNQGGYGYTF.

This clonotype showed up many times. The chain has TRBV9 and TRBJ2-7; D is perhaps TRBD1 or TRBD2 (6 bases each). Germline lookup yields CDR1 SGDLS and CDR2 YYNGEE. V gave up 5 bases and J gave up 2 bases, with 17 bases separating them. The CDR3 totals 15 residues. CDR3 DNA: TGTGCCAGCAGTTCAAGGGGGGTAGCGCCCTACGAGCAGTACTTC. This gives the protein CASSSRGVAPYEQYF. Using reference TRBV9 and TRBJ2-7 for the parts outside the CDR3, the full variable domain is DSGVTQTPKHLITATGQRVTLRCSPRSGDLSVYWYQQSLDQGLQFLIQYYNGEERAKGNILERFSAQQFPDLHSELNLSSLELGDSALYFCASSSRGVAPYEQYFGPGTRLTVT.

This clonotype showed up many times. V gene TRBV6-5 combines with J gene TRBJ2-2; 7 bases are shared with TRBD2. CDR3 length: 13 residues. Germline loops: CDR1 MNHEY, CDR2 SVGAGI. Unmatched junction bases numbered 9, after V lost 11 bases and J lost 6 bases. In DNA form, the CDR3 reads TGTGCCTCCCAAGCGGGGTTTGCCGGGGAGCTGTTTTTT. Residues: CASQAGFAGELFF.

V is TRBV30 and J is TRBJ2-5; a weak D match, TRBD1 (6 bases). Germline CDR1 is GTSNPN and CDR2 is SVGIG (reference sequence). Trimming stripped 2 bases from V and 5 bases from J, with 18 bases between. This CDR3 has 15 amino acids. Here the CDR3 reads CAWSKDRKIRETQYF. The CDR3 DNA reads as TGTGCCTGGAGTAAGGACAGAAAAATACGGGAGACCCAGTACTTC.

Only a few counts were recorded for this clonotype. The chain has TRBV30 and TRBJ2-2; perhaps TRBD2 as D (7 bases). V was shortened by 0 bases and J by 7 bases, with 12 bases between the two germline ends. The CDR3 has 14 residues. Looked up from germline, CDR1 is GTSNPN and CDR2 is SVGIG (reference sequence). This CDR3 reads CAWSVRGAGGELFF. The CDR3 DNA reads TGTGCCTGGAGTGTACGGGGGGCAGGCGGGGAGCTGTTTTTT.

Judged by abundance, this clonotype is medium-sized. CDR3 in amino acids: CASSLGTSGTYEQYF. CDR3 bases: TGTGCCAGCAGTTTAGGGACTAGCGGGACCTACGAGCAGTACTTC. The chain has TRBV28 and TRBJ2-7; TRBD2 matches 13 bases. After removal of 2 bases from V and 2 bases from J, the junction contained 0 bases not matched to a gene. Germline CDR1 reads MDHEN; CDR2 reads SYDVKM. This CDR3 is 15 amino acids long.

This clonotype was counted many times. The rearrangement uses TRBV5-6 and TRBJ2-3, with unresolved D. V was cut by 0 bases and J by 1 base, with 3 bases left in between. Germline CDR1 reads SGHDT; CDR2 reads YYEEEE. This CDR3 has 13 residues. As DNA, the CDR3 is TGTGCCAGCAGCTTGGCGGGCACAGATACGCAGTATTTT. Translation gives CASSLAGTDTQYF.

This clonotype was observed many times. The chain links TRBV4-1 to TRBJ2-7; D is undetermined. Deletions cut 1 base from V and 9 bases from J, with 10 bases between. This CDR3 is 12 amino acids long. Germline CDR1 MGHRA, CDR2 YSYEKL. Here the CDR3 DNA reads TGCGCCAGCAGCCAAGGGGCGACGGGGCAGTACGTC. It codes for CASSQGATGQYV.

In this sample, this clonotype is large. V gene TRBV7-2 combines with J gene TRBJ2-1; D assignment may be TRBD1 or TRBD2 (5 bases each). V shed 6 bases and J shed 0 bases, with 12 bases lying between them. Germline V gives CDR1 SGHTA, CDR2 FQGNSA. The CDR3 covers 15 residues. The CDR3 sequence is CASSWDVSSYNEQFF. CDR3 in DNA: TGTGCCAGCAGTTGGGACGTGAGCTCCTACAATGAGCAGTTCTTC.

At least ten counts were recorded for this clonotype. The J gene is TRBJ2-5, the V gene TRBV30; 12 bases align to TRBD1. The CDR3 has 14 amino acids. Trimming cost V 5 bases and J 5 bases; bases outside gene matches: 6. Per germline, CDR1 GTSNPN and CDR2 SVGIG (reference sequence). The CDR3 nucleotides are TGTGCCTGGGGGGGACAGGGGGCACGGGAGACCCAGTACTTC. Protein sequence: CAWGGQGARETQYF. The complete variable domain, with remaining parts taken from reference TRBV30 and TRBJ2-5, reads SQTIHQWPATLVQPVGSPLSLECTVEGTSNPNLYWYRQAAGRGLQLLFYSVGIGQISSEVPQNLSASRPQDRQFILSSKKLLLSDSGFYLCAWGGQGARETQYFGPGTRLLVL.

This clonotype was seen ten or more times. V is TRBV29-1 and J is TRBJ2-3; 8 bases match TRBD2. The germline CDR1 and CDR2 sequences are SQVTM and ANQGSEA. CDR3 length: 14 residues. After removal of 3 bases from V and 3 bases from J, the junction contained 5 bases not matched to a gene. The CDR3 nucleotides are TGCAGCGTTGAGGGAGCGGGAGCGACAGATACGCAGTATTTT. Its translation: CSVEGAGATDTQYF.

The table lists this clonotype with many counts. The CDR3 DNA reads TGTGCCAGCACCTGGTGCAGGGGCACTGAAGCTTTCTTT. The encoded protein is CASTWCRGTEAFF. The V call is TRBV12-3 or TRBV12-4, the J call TRBJ1-1; TRBD1 might be the D (6 bases). V lost 7 bases and J 4 bases, leaving 13 bases between the germline ends. The CDR3 sequence is 13 residues long.

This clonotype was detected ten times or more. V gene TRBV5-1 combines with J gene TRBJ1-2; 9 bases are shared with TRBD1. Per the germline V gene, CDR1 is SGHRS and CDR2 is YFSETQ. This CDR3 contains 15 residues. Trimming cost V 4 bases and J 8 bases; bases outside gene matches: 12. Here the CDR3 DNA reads TGCGCCAGCAGCCTATCGACGGGACAGGGCGGAGGCTACACCTTC. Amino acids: CASSLSTGQGGGYTF.

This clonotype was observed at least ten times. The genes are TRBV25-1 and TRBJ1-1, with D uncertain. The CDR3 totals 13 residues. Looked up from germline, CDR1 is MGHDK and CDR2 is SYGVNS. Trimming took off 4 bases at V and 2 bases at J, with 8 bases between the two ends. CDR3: CASSVKPNTEAFF. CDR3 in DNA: TGTGCCAGCAGTGTAAAACCTAACACTGAAGCTTTCTTT.

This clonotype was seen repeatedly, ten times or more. The CDR3 region is CASSSGQGRGTDTQYF. For the CDR3, the DNA is TGTGCCAGCAGCTCCGGACAGGGTAGGGGCACAGATACGCAGTATTTT. The V and J genes are TRBV5-4 and TRBJ2-3; 8 nucleotides line up with TRBD1. V was pared by 3 bases and J by 1 base, with 7 bases of the junction left unmatched. This CDR3 has 16 amino acids. Germline V gives CDR1 SGHNT, CDR2 YYREEE (reference sequence).

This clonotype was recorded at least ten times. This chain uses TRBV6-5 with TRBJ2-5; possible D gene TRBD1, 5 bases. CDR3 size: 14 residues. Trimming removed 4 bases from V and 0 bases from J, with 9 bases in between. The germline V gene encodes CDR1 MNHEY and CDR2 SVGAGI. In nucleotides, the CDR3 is TGTGCCAGCAGTTCCCCAGGGAACCAAGAGACCCAGTACTTC. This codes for CASSSPGNQETQYF.

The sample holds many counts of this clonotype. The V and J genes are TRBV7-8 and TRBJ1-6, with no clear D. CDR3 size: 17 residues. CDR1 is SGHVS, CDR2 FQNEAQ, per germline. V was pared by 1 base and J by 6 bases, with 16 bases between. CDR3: CASSLGSTTGGNSPLHF. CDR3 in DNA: TGTGCCAGCAGCTTAGGGTCTACCACCGGCGGTAATTCACCCCTCCACTTT.

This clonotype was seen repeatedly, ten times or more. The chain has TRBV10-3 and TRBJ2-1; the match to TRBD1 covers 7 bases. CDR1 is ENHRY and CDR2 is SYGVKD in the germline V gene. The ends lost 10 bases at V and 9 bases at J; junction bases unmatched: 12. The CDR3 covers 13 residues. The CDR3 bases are TGTGCCAGACGGGACAGCTATGTGGGTGAGCAGTTCTTC. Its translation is CARRDSYVGEQFF.

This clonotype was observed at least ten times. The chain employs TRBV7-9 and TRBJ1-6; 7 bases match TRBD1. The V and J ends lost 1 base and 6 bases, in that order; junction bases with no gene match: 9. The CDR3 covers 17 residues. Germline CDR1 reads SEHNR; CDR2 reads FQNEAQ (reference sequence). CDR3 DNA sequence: TGTGCCAGCAGCTTAGTAATCGGACAGGCGATTAATTCACCCCTCCACTTT. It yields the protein CASSLVIGQAINSPLHF.

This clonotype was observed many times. CDR3 DNA sequence: TGTGCCAGCAGCTCCCCTGTCGGGGAGCTGTTTTTT. Translating it yields CASSSPVGELFF. V usage is TRBV13 and J usage is TRBJ2-2, with D unclear. Germline CDR1 PRHDT, CDR2 FYEKMQ (reference sequence). V lost 4 bases and J lost 7, with 7 bases in between. There are 12 residues in the CDR3.

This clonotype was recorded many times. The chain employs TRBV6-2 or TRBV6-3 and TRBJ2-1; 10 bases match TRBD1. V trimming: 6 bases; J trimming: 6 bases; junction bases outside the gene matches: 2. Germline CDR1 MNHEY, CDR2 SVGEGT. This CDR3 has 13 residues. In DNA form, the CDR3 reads TGTGCCAGCAGAAGGACAGGGGGCAATGAGCAGTTCTTC. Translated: CASRRTGGNEQFF.

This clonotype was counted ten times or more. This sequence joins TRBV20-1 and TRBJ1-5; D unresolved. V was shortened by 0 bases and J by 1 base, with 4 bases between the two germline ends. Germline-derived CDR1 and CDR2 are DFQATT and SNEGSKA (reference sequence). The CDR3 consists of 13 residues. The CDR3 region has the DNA TGCAGTGCTAGAGAAGGAAGCAATCAGCCCCAGCATTTT. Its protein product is CSAREGSNQPQHF.

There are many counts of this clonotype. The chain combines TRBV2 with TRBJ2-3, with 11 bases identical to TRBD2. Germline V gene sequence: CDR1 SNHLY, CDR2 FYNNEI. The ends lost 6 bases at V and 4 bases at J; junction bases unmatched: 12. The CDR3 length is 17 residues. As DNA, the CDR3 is TGTGCCAGCAGCGCAGCTTTAACTAGCGGGAGATCAGATACGCAGTATTTT. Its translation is CASSAALTSGRSDTQYF.

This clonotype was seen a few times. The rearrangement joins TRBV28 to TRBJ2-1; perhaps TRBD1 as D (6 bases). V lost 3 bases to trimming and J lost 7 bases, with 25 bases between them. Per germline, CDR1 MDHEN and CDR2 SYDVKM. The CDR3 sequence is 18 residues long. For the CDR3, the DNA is TGTGCCAGCAGTTTCTGGCCCTCTCCAGGGGCTTCCCGAAATGAGCAGTTCTTC. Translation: CASSFWPSPGASRNEQFF.

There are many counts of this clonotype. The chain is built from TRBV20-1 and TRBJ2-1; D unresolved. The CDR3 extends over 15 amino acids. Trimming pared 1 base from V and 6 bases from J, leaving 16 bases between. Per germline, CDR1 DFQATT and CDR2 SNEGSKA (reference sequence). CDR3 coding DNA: TGCAGTGCTAGAGCTATAGCCAACCGTTTCAATGAGCAGTTCTTC. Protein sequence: CSARAIANRFNEQFF.

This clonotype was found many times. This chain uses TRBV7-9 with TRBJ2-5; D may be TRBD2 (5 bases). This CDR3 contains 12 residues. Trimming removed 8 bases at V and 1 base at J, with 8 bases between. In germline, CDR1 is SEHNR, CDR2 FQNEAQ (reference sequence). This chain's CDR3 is CASGSLQETQYF. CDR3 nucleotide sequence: TGTGCCAGCGGGAGCCTCCAAGAGACCCAGTACTTC.

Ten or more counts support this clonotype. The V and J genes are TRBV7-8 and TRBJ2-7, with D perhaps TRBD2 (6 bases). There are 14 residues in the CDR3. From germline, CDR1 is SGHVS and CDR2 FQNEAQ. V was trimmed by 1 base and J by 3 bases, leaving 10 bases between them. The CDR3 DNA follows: TGTGCCAGCAGCTTAGGTCTCGGGAGCTACGAGCAGTACGTC. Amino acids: CASSLGLGSYEQYV.